Following are 32 T cell receptor beta chains from one sample sequenced in a study of T cell repertoires in cytomegalovirus infection. TCRdb itself ran the reads through MiXCR, one entry per CDR3 protein. Of hundreds of thousands of distinct CDR3 sequences in the sample, 30% to 40% were seen once. Their antigens remain unidentified. This specimen consisted of cultured PBMCs, obtained from culture after CMV antigen stimulation. These receptors all stem from a human donor in good health (CMV status not recorded). Some clones in this sample may be carry-over from other donors' samples.

This clonotype has more than one count but fewer than ten. V and J are TRBV7-8 and TRBJ2-1; 12 bases are a match to TRBD2. The length of the CDR3 is 15 residues. V was clipped by 7 bases and J by 7 bases; unmatched bases: 8. Germline V CDR1 and CDR2: SGHVS, FQNEAQ. CDR3 nucleotide sequence: TGTGCCAGCACCTCTAGCGGGAGGGCCGTTAATGAGCAGTTCTTC. It yields the protein CASTSSGRAVNEQFF.

J is TRBJ2-1 and V is TRBV29-1, with TRBD2 as a possible D gene (6 bases). The germline CDR1 and CDR2 sequences are SQVTM and ANQGSEA. Trimming stripped 1 base from V and 0 bases from J, with 10 bases between. The CDR3 is 15 residues long. For the CDR3, the DNA is TGCAGCGTTGAAGGAAGGACTAACTCCTACAATGAGCAGTTCTTC. Protein: CSVEGRTNSYNEQFF.

The V gene is TRBV5-1, the J gene TRBJ2-1; D possibly corresponds to TRBD2 (6 bases). V was pared by 4 bases and J by 3 bases, with 20 bases between. From germline, CDR1 is SGHRS and CDR2 YFSETQ. The CDR3 is 17 residues long. The DNA for the CDR3 is TGCGCCAGCAGCACTTCCGGGACTCCGAAACTCTACAATGAGCAGTTCTTC. It specifies CASSTSGTPKLYNEQFF. Based on the CDR3 plus reference TRBV5-1 and TRBJ2-1, the full variable domain is KAGVTQTPRYLIKTRGQQVTLSCSPISGHRSVSWYQQTPGQGLQFLFEYFSETQRNKGNFPGRFSGRQFSNSRSEMNVSTLELGDSALYLCASSTSGTPKLYNEQFFGPGTRLTVL.

This clonotype has a single count. The chain carries TRBV2 and TRBJ2-7; TRBD2 agrees at 14 bases. V lost 3 bases and J lost 6; bases outside the gene matches: 4. Germline loops: CDR1 SNHLY, CDR2 FYNNEI. The CDR3 runs 15 residues. The CDR3 protein is CASSDGTSGRSEQYF. The CDR3 bases are TGTGCCAGCAGTGACGGGACTAGCGGGAGAAGCGAGCAGTACTTC.

At least ten counts were recorded for this clonotype. The chain recombines TRBV7-2 with TRBJ2-7; 9 nucleotides align to TRBD2. CDR3 length: 15 residues. J gave up 2 bases and V 5 bases, and 7 bases lay outside the gene matches. Germline loops: CDR1 SGHTA, CDR2 FQGNSA. The CDR3 reads CASSPTRLAAYEQYF. CDR3 nucleotide sequence: TGTGCCAGCAGCCCCACCCGACTAGCGGCCTACGAGCAGTACTTC.

The gene calls are TRBV5-6 and TRBJ2-7; 13 bases match TRBD2. CDR3 length: 16 amino acids. Unmatched junction bases numbered 3, after V lost 3 bases and J lost 0 bases. The V gene's germline CDR1 is SGHDT and CDR2 YYEEEE. The CDR3 bases are TGTGCCAGCAGCTGGGGACTAGCGGGGTCCTCCTACGAGCAGTACGTC. It yields the protein CASSWGLAGSSYEQYV.

V usage is TRBV27 and J usage is TRBJ1-1; D remains ambiguous. The CDR3 is made up of 14 amino acids. Per the germline V gene, CDR1 is MNHEY and CDR2 is SMNVEV (reference sequence). V lost 3 bases, J lost 1 base, and 9 bases lay in between. The CDR3 DNA sequence: TGTGCCAGCAGTTTTGGTCTGAGGAACACTGAAGCTTTCTTT. Its translation is CASSFGLRNTEAFF.

The sample holds many counts of this clonotype. The chain employs TRBV6-1 and TRBJ2-1; 14 bases map to TRBD2. This CDR3 spans 18 amino acids. V gave up 5 bases and J gave up 5 bases; unmatched junction bases: 11. Germline values: CDR1 MNHNS, CDR2 SASEGT. CDR3 loop: CASSYRLAGGLGDNEQFF. DNA of the CDR3: TGTGCCAGCAGTTATAGACTAGCGGGAGGGTTAGGGGACAATGAGCAGTTCTTC.

This clonotype was counted between two and nine times. V and J are TRBV7-3 and TRBJ1-1; D is undetermined. Germline assignment: CDR1 SGHTA and CDR2 FQGTGA. V was shortened by 5 bases and J by 6 bases, with 16 bases between the two germline ends. This CDR3 comprises 14 residues. Here the CDR3 reads CASSPNAYSPEAFF. The DNA of the CDR3 is TGTGCCAGCAGCCCAAATGCCTATTCCCCTGAAGCTTTCTTT. Based on the CDR3 plus reference TRBV7-3 and TRBJ1-1, the full variable domain is GAGVSQTPSNKVTEKGKYVELRCDPISGHTALYWYRQSLGQGPEFLIYFQGTGAADDSGLPNDRFFAVRPEGSVSTLKIQRTERGDSAVYLCASSPNAYSPEAFFGQGTRLTVV.

The sample holds a few counts of this clonotype. J is TRBJ2-2 and V is TRBV4-1; the D gene is possibly TRBD1 (6 bases). Trimming removed 1 base at V and 4 bases at J, with 19 bases between. The V gene's germline CDR1 is MGHRA and CDR2 YSYEKL. The CDR3 spans 18 residues. The DNA of the CDR3 is TGCGCCAGCAGCCAAGTGGGAAGGGGGACGGCGAGCACCGGGGAGCTGTTTTTT. Translating gives CASSQVGRGTASTGELFF.

With respect to this clonotype: The CDR3 end shows no conserved phenylalanine or tryptophan, and so a read error is likely. It is unclear where the CDR3 begins or ends on the DNA, so no DNA is shown, and the CDR3 is as TCRdb lists it. The gene calls are TRBV7-6 and TRBJ1-5. CDR1 SGHVS and CDR2 FNYEAQ come from the germline V gene. The CDR3 region is 9 residues in length, termini included. The CDR3 here is CASSQLIIS.

V gene TRBV6-6 combines with J gene TRBJ1-5; tentative D call: TRBD1 (5 bases). Germline values: CDR1 MNHNY, CDR2 SVGAGI (reference sequence). CDR3 length: 16 amino acids. V lost 6 bases and J 0 bases, leaving 15 bases between the germline ends. The CDR3 coding sequence is TGTGCCAGCAGCCAAAGGGGAGGGACTAGCAATCAGCCCCAGCATTTT. Amino acids: CASSQRGGTSNQPQHF.

The chain couples TRBV19 to TRBJ1-1; D unclear. V lost 3 bases, J lost 7 bases, and 9 bases lay in between. This CDR3 comprises 12 residues. The germline gives CDR1 LNHDA, CDR2 SQIVND (reference sequence). The CDR3 sequence is CASSMRLYEAFF. Here the CDR3 DNA reads TGTGCCAGTAGTATGCGACTTTATGAAGCTTTCTTT.

The CDR3 protein is CASSLELRGTEAFF. DNA of the CDR3: TGTGCCAGCAGCTTAGAATTGAGGGGCACTGAAGCTTTCTTT. J is TRBJ1-1 and V is TRBV7-2, with D tentatively TRBD1 (5 bases). The CDR3 extends over 14 amino acids. CDR1 and CDR2 (germline): SGHTA, FQGNSA. V was cut by 1 base and J by 4 bases, with 10 bases left in between.

This clonotype has just a few counts. The chain recombines TRBV25-1 with TRBJ2-5; 12 positions agree with TRBD2. With 1 base clipped from V and 6 bases from J, the junction kept 6 bases outside the gene matches. There are 16 residues in the CDR3. Germline V gene lookup returns CDR1 MGHDK and CDR2 SYGVNS. DNA for the CDR3: TGTGCCAGCAGTGAATCTCGACTAGCGGGAGTGCAGACCCAGTACTTC. It yields the protein CASSESRLAGVQTQYF.

The J gene is TRBJ2-1, the V gene TRBV3-1; 10 nucleotides match TRBD2. V dropped 2 bases and J dropped 8; count of bases not matched to a gene: 9. CDR1 is LGHDT, CDR2 YNNKEL, per germline (reference sequence). The CDR3 has 16 amino acids. This CDR3 reads CASSQHASGRGDEQFF. The CDR3 DNA is TGTGCCAGCAGCCAACACGCTAGCGGGAGAGGAGATGAGCAGTTCTTC.

This chain joins TRBV6-8 and TRBJ1-1, with D hard to call. The CDR3 is 13 amino acids. The germline V gene encodes CDR1 MNHGY and CDR2 SAAAGT. V lost 0 bases and J 4 bases, leaving 6 bases between the germline ends. The CDR3: CASSYSLATEAFF. The CDR3 DNA follows: TGTGCCAGCAGTTACTCCCTAGCCACTGAAGCTTTCTTT.

This rearrangement joins TRBV12-3 or TRBV12-4 to TRBJ2-1; TRBD2 aligns across 9 bases. V dropped 3 bases and J dropped 3; count of bases not matched to a gene: 3. The CDR3 extends over 15 amino acids. CDR3 nucleotides: TGTGCCAGCAGTTTGCGGGAGGGTTTCTACAATGAGCAGTTCTTC. Translated, it gives CASSLREGFYNEQFF.

The V call is TRBV5-6, the J call TRBJ1-1, with D maybe TRBD1 (5 bases). V was pared by 0 bases and J by 3 bases, with 12 bases between. The CDR3 contains 15 residues. The germline V gene has CDR1 SGHDT and CDR2 YYEEEE. The CDR3 region is CASSLAWIRDTEAFF. The CDR3 region has the DNA TGTGCCAGCAGCTTGGCCTGGATCAGGGACACTGAAGCTTTCTTT.

This clonotype showed up many times. The chain carries TRBV6-1 and TRBJ2-2; 9 nucleotides line up with TRBD2. J gave up 0 bases and V 5 bases, and 7 bases lay outside the gene matches. CDR1 and CDR2 from the germline V gene are MNHNS and SASEGT. This CDR3 region has 17 residues. CDR3 nucleotides: TGTGCCAGCAGTCGGGGTAGCGGGGGTCCGAACACCGGGGAGCTGTTTTTT. It encodes CASSRGSGGPNTGELFF.

The sample holds a few counts of this clonotype. The junction differs from germline at one of its ends, possibly a read error. The rearrangement joins TRBV7-9 to TRBJ1-1; the D gene is possibly TRBD1 (5 bases). The CDR3 loop spans 15 amino acids. Germline V gene data show CDR1 as SEHNR and CDR2 as FQNEAQ (reference sequence). This chain's CDR3 is CASSFRQSMNTEAFF. The CDR3 region has the DNA TGTGCCAGCAGCTTCCGACAGTCCATGAACACTGAGGCTTTCTTT.

The chain is built from TRBV7-6 and TRBJ2-7; D not certain. This CDR3 contains 16 residues. V was clipped by 4 bases and J by 1 base, with 17 bases between them. From germline, CDR1 is SGHVS and CDR2 FNYEAQ. As DNA, the CDR3 is TGTGCCAGCAGCTCCCGCCCGCTGGCCGAATCCTACGAGCAGTACGTC. Protein sequence: CASSSRPLAESYEQYV.

V gene TRBV6-8 combines with J gene TRBJ1-2; D not certain. The germline V gene has CDR1 MNHGY and CDR2 SAAAGT. The V end lost 7 bases, the J end lost 4 bases, and 13 bases lay between the germline ends. This CDR3 comprises 13 residues. CDR3 region: CASNLASSYGYTF. CDR3 coding DNA: TGTGCCAGCAATCTCGCCTCCTCCTATGGCTACACCTTC.

This clonotype has just a few counts. The CDR3 coding sequence is TGTGCCAGCAGCCCATTTGGGGAGGGGGACACAGATACGCAGTATTTT. This sequence encodes CASSPFGEGDTDTQYF. V gene TRBV7-9 combines with J gene TRBJ2-3, with D perhaps TRBD2 (7 bases). Germline-derived CDR1 and CDR2 are SEHNR and FQNEAQ (reference sequence). With 5 bases removed from V and 2 bases from J, the gap between germline ends came to 17 bases. This CDR3 has 16 amino acids.

This clonotype occurred many times. The chain is built from TRBV5-4 and TRBJ2-7, with 9 bases fitting TRBD2. Germline loops: CDR1 SGHNT, CDR2 YYREEE (reference sequence). The V segment lost 0 bases and the J segment 3 bases; nucleotides outside the gene matches: 4. This CDR3 comprises 15 residues. CDR3 coding DNA: TGTGCCAGCAGCTTGGGTAGCGGGAGTGTCTACGAGCAGTACTTC. As protein: CASSLGSGSVYEQYF.

The chain joins TRBV7-2 to TRBJ2-5; TRBD1 agrees at 7 bases. The CDR3 runs to 15 residues. Germline lookup yields CDR1 SGHTA and CDR2 FQGNSA. The trim removed 7 bases at V and 1 base at J, leaving 9 bases unmatched. The CDR3 DNA follows: TGTGCCAGCACCCCGCCCGGGACAGCCCAAGAGACCCAGTACTTC. Translation gives CASTPPGTAQETQYF. Together with reference TRBV7-2 and TRBJ2-5, the CDR3 gives the full variable domain: GAGVSQSPSNKVTEKGKDVELRCDPISGHTALYWYRQSLGQGLEFLIYFQGNSAPDKSGLPSDRFSAERTGGSVSTLTIQRTQQEDSAVYLCASTPPGTAQETQYFGPGTRLLVL.

This clonotype was counted only a few times. The chain employs TRBV30 and TRBJ2-1; D unresolved. The CDR3 loop spans 13 amino acids. Trimming took 1 base from V and 1 from J, leaving 5 bases between them. Germline lookup yields CDR1 GTSNPN and CDR2 SVGIG (reference sequence). CDR3 in DNA: TGTGCCTGGAGTGGGTCGTCCTACAATGAGCAGTTCTTC. Protein sequence: CAWSGSSYNEQFF.

The chain employs TRBV7-6 and TRBJ1-2; TRBD1 agrees at 7 bases. This CDR3 is built from 17 residues. With V trimmed by 0 bases and J by 7 bases, 14 bases remained unmatched. Germline CDR1 is SGHVS and CDR2 is FNYEAQ. CDR3 region: CASSLALGRGGLRGYTF. The CDR3, as DNA: TGTGCCAGCAGCTTAGCATTAGGCAGGGGGGGCCTCCGTGGCTACACCTTC.

V and J are TRBV12-3 or TRBV12-4 and TRBJ1-1; 9 bases fit TRBD1. This CDR3 has 14 amino acids. V gave up 6 bases and J gave up 5 bases; unmatched junction bases: 7. CDR3 in amino acids: CASSMGQGRTEAFF. The CDR3 bases are TGTGCCAGCAGCATGGGACAGGGTAGGACTGAAGCTTTCTTT.

The rearrangement uses TRBV6-8 and TRBJ1-2, with D possibly being TRBD1 (6 bases). Germline CDR1 and CDR2: MNHGY and SAAAGT. V dropped 5 bases and J dropped 8 bases, with 12 bases sitting between them. This CDR3 region has 12 residues. This CDR3 reads CASSIPGQGYTF. The CDR3 DNA is TGTGCCAGCAGTATTCCGGGACAAGGCTACACCTTC.

The genes are TRBV3-1 and TRBJ1-5, with a weak D call TRBD1 (6 bases). Germline CDR1 is LGHDT and CDR2 is YNNKEL (reference sequence). The CDR3 is 21 amino acids. V lost 3 bases and J 0 bases, leaving 27 bases between the germline ends. This CDR3 is CASSQNRAWELRRDSNQPQHF. CDR3 DNA: TGTGCCAGCAGCCAGAACAGGGCGTGGGAATTGAGGCGGGATAGCAATCAGCCCCAGCATTTT.

The chain combines TRBV7-6 with TRBJ2-7, with TRBD2 matching over 10 bases. The CDR3 has 13 amino acids. Germline CDR1 SGHVS, CDR2 FNYEAQ. The V and J ends lost 5 bases and 5 bases, in that order; junction bases with no gene match: 3. CDR3 in DNA: TGTGCCAGCAGCCAACTAGCGGGAAACGAGCAGTACTTC. Its protein is CASSQLAGNEQYF.